This TCR beta chain was sequenced for a study of T cells in localized non-small cell lung cancer. The study's findings and limits: Among blood samples, higher T cell density accompanied longer overall survival.

Deletions cut 2 bases from V and 4 bases from J, with 11 bases between. The CDR3 is made up of 14 amino acids. The germline V gene encodes CDR1 MNHGY and CDR2 SAAAGT. The table came from immunoSEQ multiplex PCR; TCRdb's copy has only in-frame clones and leaves some out. The profile shows some 3,500 clones, more than 15% of them singletons. By proportion, this clone is medium-sized (0.01 to 0.1%). What it binds is not known. This chain links TRBV6-8 with TRBJ1-1, with a possible D match to TRBD1 (5 bases). Sequences were derived from lung tumor tissue, sampled before any cancer treatment. This clonotype was sampled from a female donor older than 55 with stage II lung adenocarcinoma. The CDR3, as DNA: TGTGCCAGCAGTTACGGGGGTCTTGGCACTGAAGCTTTCTTT. Its protein is CASSYGGLGTEAFF.